A single sample gave rise to the 6 T cell receptor beta chains below, sequenced in a study of post-analysis software for immune sequencing data. cDNA libraries of TCR beta carried unique molecular identifiers. One entry per CDR3 protein results from TCRdb running MiXCR on the PCR reads. This sample has about 820,000 distinct CDR3 sequences, with 53% found just once. For these TCRs, the target antigens are not known. Points from the study as a whole: TRBV segments more frequent in patients than in controls numbered roughly five and included TRBV5-6, TRBV5-1 and TRBV20-1.

Material: blood. The receptors here all came from a girl aged 10-17 years with multiple sclerosis.

Only a few counts were recorded for this clonotype. The chain is built from TRBV29-1 and TRBJ2-1; 15 nucleotides line up with TRBD2. J gave up 4 bases and V 4 bases, and 8 bases lay outside the gene matches. Per germline, CDR1 SQVTM and CDR2 ANQGSEA. The CDR3 covers 17 residues. The CDR3 DNA sequence: TGCAGCGTTGTCCCGGGACTAGCGGGAGGCACTTACAATGAGCAGTTCTTC. Its protein is CSVVPGLAGGTYNEQFF.

Only a few counts were recorded for this clonotype. This sequence joins TRBV5-1 and TRBJ2-1, with 8 bases fitting TRBD2. V shed 6 bases, J shed 4 bases, and the junction held 9 bases outside the gene matches. The CDR3 is made up of 15 amino acids. CDR1 and CDR2 from the germline V gene are SGHRS and YFSETQ. In nucleotides, the CDR3 is TGCGCCAGCAACCGAGCGGGGGTCGAGTACAATGAGCAGTTCTTC. This sequence encodes CASNRAGVEYNEQFF.

The rearrangement joins TRBV7-9 to TRBJ1-1; no firm D call. Trimming shortened V by 1 base and J by 1 base, and 7 bases separated the two germline ends. This CDR3 is 14 amino acids long. CDR1 is SEHNR, CDR2 FQNEAQ, per germline (reference sequence). The CDR3 loop reads CASSLVHGNTEAFF. CDR3 DNA: TGTGCCAGCAGCTTAGTTCACGGGAACACTGAAGCTTTCTTT.

The gene calls are TRBV6-2 or TRBV6-3 and TRBJ1-5; 7 bases map to TRBD1. Per the germline V gene, CDR1 is MNHEY and CDR2 is SVGEGT. CDR3 length equals 13 residues. J was trimmed by 7 bases and V by 6 bases; bases with no gene match: 6. The CDR3 DNA sequence: TGTGCCAGCAGCCGACAGGGTTGGCAGCCCCAGCATTTT. This sequence encodes CASSRQGWQPQHF.

This clonotype was counted between two and nine times. This CDR3 reads CATSSRTGSYGYTF. CDR3 sequence (DNA): TGTGCCACCAGCAGCCGGACAGGGAGCTATGGCTACACCTTC. The chain links TRBV15 to TRBJ1-2, with 8 nucleotides matching TRBD1. Trimming at V came to 3 bases and at J to 4 bases, leaving 4 bases not matched to a gene. The CDR3 runs to 14 residues. Germline CDR1 LNHNV, CDR2 YYDKDF (reference sequence).

The chain links TRBV5-1 to TRBJ2-1, with TRBD1 matching over 8 bases. With 4 bases clipped from V and 5 bases from J, the junction kept 8 bases outside the gene matches. Germline assignment: CDR1 SGHRS and CDR2 YFSETQ. The CDR3 totals 15 residues. The CDR3 region has the DNA TGCGCCAGCAGCACCGGGACAGGACCTAACAATGAGCAGTTCTTC. As protein: CASSTGTGPNNEQFF.